The 28 T cell receptor beta chains below were found in one sample sequenced in a study of T cells in Graves' hyperthyroidism and ophthalmopathy (dated by TCRdb to the late 2010s). Library generation was performed with multiplex PCR. The reads were generated on an Illumina HiSeq 2000. The TCR beta CDR3 regions were amplified from the RNA transcripts. The first round of RT-PCR for the TCR CDR3 was performed with the HTBI primer set and the Qiagen OneStep RT-PCR kit. The public reads were reanalyzed by TCRdb: fastp trimming at Q25, MiXCR alignment, in-frame beta chains only. Every CDR3 protein is listed once, alongside the most common genes and DNA of its rows. This sample is represented by 500,000 to 650,000 distinct CDR3 sequences; roughly 15% of them were singletons. 11% to 15% of the sample is held by the ten biggest clonotypes. Sequenced sample: blood. The origin of the receptors is a woman between 40 and 55 years old with Graves' hyperthyroidism.

This clonotype came up many times. This sequence joins TRBV6-1 and TRBJ1-2; D is possibly TRBD1 (5 bases). Germline loops: CDR1 MNHNS, CDR2 SASEGT. The CDR3 spans 13 residues. Trimming pared 6 bases from V and 6 bases from J, leaving 14 bases between. The CDR3 region is CASSPAGTHGYTF. CDR3 coding DNA: TGTGCCAGCAGCCCCGCAGGGACCCATGGCTACACCTTC.

On this clonotype itself: At one boundary the junction diverges from the germline segment, which might be a read error. The chain uses TRBV20-1 and TRBJ2-3; D is possibly TRBD1 (6 bases). Germline CDR1 and CDR2: DFQATT and SNEGSKA (reference sequence). The CDR3 spans 13 residues. The CDR3 here is CRSRGSPTVTQYF. CDR3 nucleotides: TGCAGAAGCAGGGGCTCCCCCACAGTTACGCAGTATTTT.

This clonotype was observed many times. This sequence joins TRBV20-1 and TRBJ2-7; 10 bases fit TRBD2. V dropped 6 bases and J dropped 1; count of bases not matched to a gene: 6. Germline V gives CDR1 DFQATT, CDR2 SNEGSKA (reference sequence). CDR3 length equals 14 residues. As DNA, the CDR3 is TGCAGTGCCGTCCTAGCGGGAGCATCCTACGAGCAGTACTTC. Translated: CSAVLAGASYEQYF.

This clonotype was seen a handful of times. A much larger clone sits a single nucleotide away, making a read error possible. CDR3 DNA: TGCGCCAGCAGTGGAGGGAGTTTTGGGAGGAGGGATGCCGGGGAGCTGTTTTTT. Translating gives CASSGGSFGRRDAGELFF. The V and J genes are TRBV10-1 and TRBJ2-2, with a possible D match to TRBD2 (6 bases). Germline V CDR1 and CDR2: WNHNN, SYGVQD (reference sequence). The CDR3 runs to 18 residues. V lost 4 bases to trimming and J lost 6 bases, with 24 bases between them.

The chain has TRBV28 and TRBJ1-4, with TRBD1 identical over 8 bases. The CDR3 has 14 amino acids. V shed 5 bases, J shed 8 bases, and the junction held 7 bases outside the gene matches. In germline, CDR1 is MDHEN, CDR2 SYDVKM. The CDR3 sequence is CASSGGQEIEKLFF. In nucleotides, the CDR3 is TGTGCCAGCAGTGGGGGACAGGAGATAGAAAAACTGTTTTTT.

A word on this clonotype: Since a much larger clone is just one base distant, this may be a read error. The rearrangement links TRBV6-1 to TRBJ2-7; perhaps TRBD2 as D (6 bases). Germline CDR1 and CDR2: MNHNS and SASEGT. The CDR3 extends over 13 amino acids. This CDR3 is CVSSPNGSGEQYF. In nucleotides, the CDR3 is TGTGTCAGCAGCCCTAATGGAAGCGGGGAGCAGTACTTC.

Ten or more counts support this clonotype. The chain links TRBV20-1 to TRBJ1-5, with unresolved D. CDR1 DFQATT and CDR2 SNEGSKA come from the germline V gene (reference sequence). The V end was cut by 3 bases, the J end by 5 bases, with 8 bases between. CDR3 length equals 12 residues. The CDR3 sequence is CSASRVDQPQHF. The CDR3 DNA reads TGCAGTGCTAGTCGGGTGGATCAGCCCCAGCATTTT.

This chain uses TRBV7-8 with TRBJ2-3, with no clear D. Per germline, CDR1 SGHVS and CDR2 FQNEAQ. Trimming pared 3 bases from V and 1 base from J, leaving 11 bases between. CDR3 length equals 15 residues. CDR3 region: CASSFLEMGTDTQYF. The CDR3 nucleotides are TGTGCCAGCAGCTTTCTGGAGATGGGCACAGATACGCAGTATTTT.

The chain combines TRBV4-1 with TRBJ2-1; the D gene is possibly TRBD2 (5 bases). V dropped 4 bases and J dropped 3 bases, with 13 bases sitting between them. Germline CDR1 reads MGHRA; CDR2 reads YSYEKL. CDR3 length equals 15 residues. CDR3 nucleotide sequence: TGCGCCAGCAGCCCCCACCGGGATCTCTACAATGAGCAGTTCTTC. Protein sequence: CASSPHRDLYNEQFF.

This clonotype was seen ten or more times. The J gene is TRBJ2-3, the V gene TRBV28, with 9 bases identical to TRBD2. J lost 0 bases, V lost 2 bases, and 3 bases had no gene match. Germline CDR1 MDHEN, CDR2 SYDVKM. CDR3 length: 16 residues. The CDR3 loop is CASSLLAGSSTDTQYF. The CDR3 DNA is TGTGCCAGCAGTTTACTAGCGGGATCTAGCACAGATACGCAGTATTTT.

Details on this clonotype: This may be a read error: a much more frequent sequence differs by one nucleotide. This chain uses TRBV12-3 or TRBV12-4 with TRBJ2-1; TRBD1 matches at 7 bases. This CDR3 contains 13 residues. CDR3 DNA sequence: TGTGCCAGCAGTTTCACAGGGGACAATCAGCAGTTCTTC. This codes for CASSFTGDNQQFF.

A few counts support this clonotype. The chain combines TRBV29-1 with TRBJ2-2; possible D gene TRBD1, 5 bases. V lost 4 bases and J 2 bases, leaving 11 bases between the germline ends. The germline gives CDR1 SQVTM, CDR2 ANQGSEA. This CDR3 region has 14 residues. CDR3 sequence (DNA): TGCAGCGTTGGGGGCCAGTCTAACACCGGGGAGCTGTTTTTT. Protein product: CSVGGQSNTGELFF.

This chain uses TRBV6-1 with TRBJ1-6; 8 bases line up with TRBD1. The CDR3 is 15 amino acids. Per the germline V gene, CDR1 is MNHNS and CDR2 is SASEGT. After removal of 7 bases from V and 7 bases from J, the junction contained 9 bases not matched to a gene. The CDR3 nucleotides read TGTGCCAGCATAGACGGACAGGGAAGGAATTCACCCCTCCACTTT. It yields the protein CASIDGQGRNSPLHF.

This clonotype was seen at least ten times. The chain has TRBV10-3 and TRBJ2-3, with 8 bases aligning to TRBD2. Trimming cost V 6 bases and J 5 bases; bases outside gene matches: 10. The germline V gene has CDR1 ENHRY and CDR2 SYGVKD. This CDR3 is 15 amino acids long. For the CDR3, the DNA is TGTGCCATCAGATCCCAGCGGGAGAGGGGAGATACGCAGTATTTT. Translation: CAIRSQRERGDTQYF.

The sample holds a few counts of this clonotype. V is TRBV19 and J is TRBJ1-5; D is possibly TRBD1 (5 bases). Germline values: CDR1 LNHDA, CDR2 SQIVND (reference sequence). The V and J ends lost 3 bases and 0 bases respectively, with 12 bases between them. The CDR3 has 16 residues. For the CDR3, the DNA is TGTGCCAGTAGTATGAGAGGGACCTATAGCAATCAGCCCCAGCATTTT. Protein sequence: CASSMRGTYSNQPQHF.

This clonotype has just a few counts. This chain connects TRBV7-2 to TRBJ2-1; TRBD2 matches 11 bases. The CDR3 extends over 16 amino acids. J was trimmed by 2 bases and V by 5 bases; bases with no gene match: 5. Germline V gene data show CDR1 as SGHTA and CDR2 as FQGNSA. CDR3 nucleotides: TGTGCCAGCAGCGCGAAACTAGCGGGAGCCTACAATGAGCAGTTCTTC. Translating gives CASSAKLAGAYNEQFF.

This clonotype was detected many times. The genes are TRBV5-1 and TRBJ2-1, with D possibly being TRBD2 (5 bases). The ends were cut back, 0 bases at V and 2 bases at J, with 15 bases in the middle. This CDR3 is 17 amino acids long. Germline CDR1 and CDR2: SGHRS and YFSETQ. The DNA of the CDR3 is TGCGCCAGCAGCTTGGCTCGAGGAGCGGCGGCCTACAATGAGCAGTTCTTC. It specifies CASSLARGAAAYNEQFF.

Points on this clonotype: The junction differs from germline at one of its ends, possibly a read error. The chain has TRBV3-1 and TRBJ2-6, with 8 bases that match TRBD1. Per the germline V gene, CDR1 is LGHDT and CDR2 is YNNKEL (reference sequence). The CDR3 loop spans 18 amino acids. CDR3: CASSHDRGRRSGANALTF. The CDR3 nucleotides are TGTGCCAGCAGCCATGACAGGGGTCGCCGCTCTGGGGCCAACGCCCTGACCTTC. The whole variable domain, remainder taken from reference TRBV3-1 and TRBJ2-6, is DTAVSQTPKYLVTQMGNDKSIKCEQNLGHDTMYWYKQDSKKFLKIMFSYNNKELIINETVPNRFSPKSPDKAHLNLHINSLELGDSAVYFCASSHDRGRRSGANALTFGAGSRLTVL.

This clonotype appeared a few times. The chain has TRBV20-1 and TRBJ2-7; 8 bases are a match to TRBD1. With 0 bases clipped from V and 4 bases from J, the junction kept 17 bases outside the gene matches. Germline values: CDR1 DFQATT, CDR2 SNEGSKA (reference sequence). This CDR3 spans 18 amino acids. The CDR3 nucleotides are TGCAGTGCTAGAGATCGGAAAAATCTCGGACAGGGAAATTACGAGCAGTACTTC. The encoded protein is CSARDRKNLGQGNYEQYF.

This clonotype was observed many times. This chain uses TRBV3-1 with TRBJ1-1; D is undetermined. Trimming shortened V by 0 bases and J by 2 bases, and 7 bases separated the two germline ends. CDR1 and CDR2 (germline): LGHDT, YNNKEL (reference sequence). The CDR3 spans 14 residues. The CDR3 DNA sequence: TGTGCCAGCAGCCAAGAAGTCTCAAACACTGAAGCTTTCTTT. This sequence encodes CASSQEVSNTEAFF.

In its sample, this clonotype was seen many times. The genes are TRBV5-1 and TRBJ2-7; a possible D gene is TRBD1 (6 bases). CDR3 length equals 15 residues. Germline V gene data show CDR1 as SGHRS and CDR2 as YFSETQ. Between the trimmed V and J ends, which lost 4 bases and 5 bases, there was a span of 19 bases. CDR3 sequence reads: CASSLTGGPYDEQYF. CDR3 nucleotide sequence: TGCGCCAGCAGCCTGACAGGAGGACCCTACGACGAGCAGTACTTC.

This clonotype was recorded at least ten times. The chain couples TRBV27 to TRBJ1-1, with TRBD1 matching over 10 bases. V was clipped by 1 base and J by 1 base; unmatched bases: 9. The CDR3 is made up of 18 amino acids. Germline V gives CDR1 MNHEY, CDR2 SMNVEV (reference sequence). The CDR3 sequence is CASSLWTRDRGRNTEAFF. In DNA form, the CDR3 reads TGTGCCAGCAGTTTATGGACCCGGGACAGGGGCCGGAACACTGAAGCTTTCTTT.

The gene calls are TRBV27 and TRBJ2-7; 7 positions agree with TRBD2. Trimming removed 9 bases from V and 2 bases from J; junction bases left unmatched: 13. The length of the CDR3 is 15 residues. Germline values: CDR1 MNHEY, CDR2 SMNVEV (reference sequence). CDR3 DNA sequence: TGTGCCAGTAAAATGGGAAGCGGGACCACCTACGAGCAGTACTTC. Translation: CASKMGSGTTYEQYF.

Of note for this clonotype: The junction departs from the called germline gene at one end, perhaps through a read error. This rearrangement joins TRBV7-2 to TRBJ2-7; D might be TRBD1 (7 bases). There are 15 residues in the CDR3. The V gene's germline CDR1 is SGHTA and CDR2 FQGNSA. The CDR3 sequence: CAGSLSPGGPYEQYF. In nucleotides, the CDR3 is TGTGCCGGCAGCTTATCCCCAGGGGGGCCCTACGAGCAGTACTTC.

This clonotype was observed many times. The chain recombines TRBV7-3 with TRBJ2-5; TRBD2 aligns across 11 bases. This CDR3 comprises 16 residues. Germline V gene sequence: CDR1 SGHTA, CDR2 FQGTGA. The junction had 5 bases not matched to a gene; V was cut back by 2 bases and J by 3 bases. CDR3 in amino acids: CASSLYPGLAEETQYF. CDR3 bases: TGTGCCAGCAGCTTATACCCGGGACTAGCGGAAGAGACCCAGTACTTC. Full variable domain (remainder filled in from reference TRBV7-3 and TRBJ2-5): GAGVSQTPSNKVTEKGKYVELRCDPISGHTALYWYRQSLGQGPEFLIYFQGTGAADDSGLPNDRFFAVRPEGSVSTLKIQRTERGDSAVYLCASSLYPGLAEETQYFGPGTRLLVL.

The table lists this clonotype with many counts. An end of the junction does not agree with germline; a read error may underlie this. The V and J genes are TRBV24-1 and TRBJ2-1; 7 bases match TRBD2. Germline-derived CDR1 and CDR2 are KGHDR and SFDVKD. The CDR3 runs to 16 residues. CDR3 DNA: TGTGCCATCAGTCCAGATGGCGGGAGTCCGTACAATGAGCAGTTCTTC. Amino acid sequence: CAISPDGGSPYNEQFF.

This chain links TRBV5-1 with TRBJ2-2; 7 nucleotides agree with TRBD1. This CDR3 spans 16 amino acids. CDR1 and CDR2 from the germline V gene are SGHRS and YFSETQ. The ends lost 4 bases at V and 2 bases at J; junction bases unmatched: 8. The CDR3 is CASSLTTGSNTGELFF. Written as DNA, the CDR3 is TGCGCCAGCAGCCTCACGACAGGGAGCAACACCGGGGAGCTGTTTTTT.

The table lists this clonotype with a few counts. The chain combines TRBV24-1 with TRBJ1-4, with D hard to call. The CDR3 length is 13 residues. The germline gives CDR1 KGHDR, CDR2 SFDVKD. Deletions cut 4 bases from V and 4 bases from J, with 6 bases between. Written as DNA, the CDR3 is TGTGCCACCAGTGACGTCCATAATGAAAAACTGTTTTTT. It yields the protein CATSDVHNEKLFF.